The 22 T cell receptor beta chains below all came from one sample that was sequenced in a study of Ad26.COV2.S vaccination and SARS-CoV-2 variants. Assay used: immunoSEQ multiplex PCR; TCRdb lists only in-frame clones, some missing. The sample lists hundreds of thousands of clones; about 88% were seen once. Treatment indicated: some 20 received Ad26.COV2.S at low or high dose, single or two shots; 5 received placebo; per-sample allocation not given. Sample collection was performed on day 63 after the first vaccine or placebo injection. The material was peripheral blood, obtained in a trial of Ad26.COV2.S vaccine versus placebo. The receptor source for this set is a person between 18 and 60 years old who received the Ad26.COV2.S COVID-19 vaccine or a placebo.

V gene TRBV4-2 combines with J gene TRBJ1-5, with 7 bases aligning to TRBD1. CDR1 and CDR2 from the germline V gene are LGHNA and YNFKEQ. The V segment lost 1 base and the J segment 5 bases; nucleotides outside the gene matches: 14. CDR3 size: 18 residues. In DNA form, the CDR3 reads TGTGCCAGCAGCCAAGCTCTTGGGGAGGGCAGGGGGGATCAGCCCCAGCATTTT. It specifies CASSQALGEGRGDQPQHF.

V gene TRBV10-3 combines with J gene TRBJ2-7, with TRBD1 matching over 9 bases. The CDR3 runs 15 residues. CDR1 ENHRY and CDR2 SYGVKD come from the germline V gene. V lost 4 bases, J lost 5 bases, and 9 bases stayed unmatched. CDR3 in DNA: TGTGCCATCAGTGGCACAAGACAGGGGGTCCACGAGCAGTACTTC. Encoded protein: CAISGTRQGVHEQYF.

This sequence joins TRBV7-2 and TRBJ2-1; D might be TRBD1 or TRBD2, each matching 6 bases. CDR1 is SGHTA, CDR2 FQGNSA, per germline. V lost 1 base to trimming and J lost 8 bases, with 21 bases between them. This CDR3 is built from 17 residues. CDR3 in amino acids: CASSLEGMGRGLDEQFF. CDR3 bases: TGTGCCAGCAGCTTAGAGGGTATGGGACGGGGGCTCGATGAGCAGTTCTTC.

The J gene is TRBJ2-3, the V gene TRBV27; tentative D call: TRBD1 (5 bases). The CDR3 extends over 14 amino acids. Germline V gene data show CDR1 as MNHEY and CDR2 as SMNVEV (reference sequence). The ends were cut back, 5 bases at V and 9 bases at J, with 18 bases in the middle. The CDR3 DNA follows: TGTGCCAGCAGTCAGACTCTAGGGGTGGGCACGCAGTATTTT. Its translation is CASSQTLGVGTQYF.

This clone came up once. At one end, the junction sequence differs from germline, possibly due to a read error. The chain links TRBV7-7 to TRBJ2-1, with TRBD1 as a possible D gene (6 bases). This CDR3 is built from 15 residues. CDR1 is SSHAT and CDR2 is FNYEAQ in the germline V gene (reference sequence). CDR3 protein: CASSPDRTSYNEQFF. CDR3 coding DNA: TGTGCTAGCAGCCCAGACAGGACCTCCTACAATGAGCAGTTCTTC.

This clone was seen just once. This CDR3 is CASSLRGVHGNTIYF. The CDR3 bases are TGTGCCAGCAGCTTGAGGGGGGTACATGGAAACACCATATATTTT. V gene TRBV5-5 combines with J gene TRBJ1-3; D might be TRBD1 (6 bases). Germline values: CDR1 SGHKS, CDR2 YYEKEE (reference sequence). The CDR3 consists of 15 residues. V lost 1 base and J 3 bases, leaving 11 bases between the germline ends. Looking up the rest from reference TRBV5-5 and TRBJ1-3 gives the full variable domain: DAGVTQSPTHLIKTRGQQVTLRCSPISGHKSVSWYQQVLGQGPQFIFQYYEKEERGRGNFPDRFSARQFPNYSSELNVNALLLGDSALYLCASSLRGVHGNTIYFGEGSWLTVV.

The chain has TRBV18 and TRBJ2-7; D gene unclear. The germline V and J ends were trimmed by 3 bases and 0 bases, with 9 bases remaining between them. This CDR3 is 14 amino acids long. Germline CDR1 KGHSH, CDR2 LQKENI. CDR3 coding DNA: TGTGCCAGCTCACCTGCGGTGGGCTCCTACGAGCAGTACTTC. Translating gives CASSPAVGSYEQYF.

The V call is TRBV4-3, the J call TRBJ1-2; possibly TRBD1 for D (5 bases). Germline V CDR1 and CDR2: LGHNA, YSLEER. V was pared by 0 bases and J by 4 bases, with 9 bases between. This CDR3 is built from 14 residues. CDR3 coding DNA: TGCGCCAGCAGCCAAGAAGGCGGGGCCTATGGCTACACCTTC. The encoded protein is CASSQEGGAYGYTF.

The J gene is TRBJ2-3, the V gene TRBV7-9, with 9 bases lining up with TRBD2. CDR3 size: 16 residues. Per the germline V gene, CDR1 is SEHNR and CDR2 is FQNEAQ (reference sequence). V shed 2 bases, J shed 2 bases, and the junction held 5 bases outside the gene matches. This CDR3 reads CASSLRAGGNTDTQYF. In nucleotides, the CDR3 is TGTGCCAGCAGCTTAAGAGCGGGGGGCAACACAGATACGCAGTATTTT.

The rearrangement joins TRBV28 to TRBJ2-7, with D perhaps given as TRBD1 or TRBD2 (5 bases each). V was clipped by 5 bases and J by 3 bases, with 14 bases between them. Germline V gene lookup returns CDR1 MDHEN and CDR2 SYDVKM. This CDR3 is 14 amino acids long. Here the CDR3 reads CASSRTGAFYEQYF. For the CDR3, the DNA is TGTGCCAGCAGTCGAACCGGGGCCTTCTACGAGCAGTACTTC.

The V call is TRBV28, the J call TRBJ2-7; TRBD1 agrees at 9 bases. The CDR3 runs to 15 residues. With 5 bases clipped from V and 7 bases from J, the junction kept 12 bases outside the gene matches. Germline V lookup: CDR1 MDHEN, CDR2 SYDVKM. The CDR3 sequence: CASSITGTGSKEQYF. For the CDR3, the DNA is TGTGCCAGCAGTATTACCGGGACAGGGAGTAAGGAGCAGTACTTC.

V is TRBV13 and J is TRBJ1-2, with 8 positions matching TRBD1. Per the germline V gene, CDR1 is PRHDT and CDR2 is FYEKMQ (reference sequence). J lost 1 base, V lost 3 bases, and 10 bases had no gene match. The CDR3 runs to 17 residues. The CDR3 DNA reads TGTGCCAGCAGCTTCAACGGCGCAGGGGGCTTTAACTATGGCTACACCTTC. Amino acids: CASSFNGAGGFNYGYTF. The whole variable domain, remainder taken from reference TRBV13 and TRBJ1-2, is AAGVIQSPRHLIKEKRETATLKCYPIPRHDTVYWYQQGPGQDPQFLISFYEKMQSDKGSIPDRFSAQQFSDYHSELNMSSLELGDSALYFCASSFNGAGGFNYGYTFGSGTRLTVV.

The gene calls are TRBV5-6 and TRBJ2-3; TRBD2 agrees at 11 bases. Germline V CDR1 and CDR2: SGHDT, YYEEEE. The CDR3 has 15 residues. The J segment lost 6 bases and the V segment lost 3 bases, leaving 6 bases of the junction unmatched. In DNA form, the CDR3 reads TGTGCCAGCAGCTCCCATAGCGGGGGGGCCGATACGCAGTATTTT. It codes for CASSSHSGGADTQYF.

The rearrangement links TRBV18 to TRBJ2-1; 8 nucleotides line up with TRBD2. Germline V gene lookup returns CDR1 KGHSH and CDR2 LQKENI. The CDR3 loop spans 17 amino acids. The V gene end was trimmed by 3 bases and the J gene end by 7 bases; junction bases not matched to a gene: 14. CDR3 bases: TGTGCCAGCTCACCTCCCGTGGGAGCGGGAGAGATGAATGAGCAGTTCTTC. Its translation is CASSPPVGAGEMNEQFF.

The chain is built from TRBV7-8 and TRBJ2-1; TRBD2 matches 11 bases. CDR1 SGHVS and CDR2 FQNEAQ come from the germline V gene. CDR3 size: 15 residues. V dropped 7 bases and J dropped 4; count of bases not matched to a gene: 6. CDR3: CASNPGLAVYNEQFF. The CDR3 DNA reads as TGTGCCAGCAACCCGGGACTAGCGGTTTACAATGAGCAGTTCTTC.

The chain carries TRBV7-9 and TRBJ2-7, with TRBD1 matching 10 bases. In germline, CDR1 is SEHNR, CDR2 FQNEAQ (reference sequence). V was clipped by 1 base and J by 8 bases; unmatched bases: 11. CDR3 size: 16 residues. The CDR3 bases are TGTGCCAGCAGCTTAGAGACCGGGACAGGGGCTATGAAGCAGTACTTC. Translating gives CASSLETGTGAMKQYF.

This clone was detected only a few times. The chain recombines TRBV7-9 with TRBJ2-2, with 13 bases aligning to TRBD2. The CDR3 is 16 residues long. Per germline, CDR1 SEHNR and CDR2 FQNEAQ (reference sequence). The ends lost 5 bases at V and 5 bases at J; junction bases unmatched: 5. Here the CDR3 DNA reads TGTGCCAGCAGCGGACTAGCGGGAGTATGGACCGGGGAGCTGTTTTTT. It codes for CASSGLAGVWTGELFF.

The chain is built from TRBV6-2 or TRBV6-3 and TRBJ2-7; maybe TRBD1 (6 bases). V dropped 6 bases and J dropped 4 bases, with 10 bases sitting between them. The V gene's germline CDR1 is MNHEY and CDR2 SVGEGT. This CDR3 region has 12 residues. This chain's CDR3 is CASSQDSYEQYF. Here the CDR3 DNA reads TGTGCCAGCAGCCAGGACAGTTACGAGCAGTACTTC.

The V call is TRBV6-1, the J call TRBJ2-7, with D perhaps TRBD1 (6 bases). Germline CDR1 reads MNHNS; CDR2 reads SASEGT. Trimming pared 3 bases from V and 5 bases from J, leaving 14 bases between. CDR3 size: 14 residues. CDR3 in DNA: TGTGCCAGCAGTGAGGGACAACCTGACGACGAGCAGTACTTC. It encodes CASSEGQPDDEQYF.

This clone has only one observation. The CDR3 nucleotides read TGCGCCAGCAGCCAAGAGGGGGGCACAATTATGAACACTGAAGCTTTCTTT. It encodes CASSQEGGTIMNTEAFF. The V and J genes are TRBV4-1 and TRBJ1-1; TRBD1 is a possible D gene (6 bases). Germline CDR1 and CDR2: MGHRA and YSYEKL. CDR3 length: 17 residues. Trimming shortened V by 0 bases and J by 0 bases, and 14 bases separated the two germline ends.

V gene TRBV27 combines with J gene TRBJ1-2; 8 bases agree with TRBD1. This CDR3 has 15 residues. Germline V lookup: CDR1 MNHEY, CDR2 SMNVEV (reference sequence). Trimming at V came to 0 bases and at J to 3 bases, leaving 3 bases not matched to a gene. The CDR3, as DNA: TGTGCCAGCAGTTTATCGCAGGGGGCTTACTATGGCTACACCTTC. As protein: CASSLSQGAYYGYTF.

The V call is TRBV19, the J call TRBJ2-7; D not resolved. The germline CDR1 and CDR2 sequences are LNHDA and SQIVND (reference sequence). Trimming cost V 6 bases and J 3 bases, with 15 bases left between them. CDR3 size: 14 residues. CDR3 DNA: TGTGCCAGTAGAGACGGTGGAACGAACTACGAGCAGTACTTC. This translates into CASRDGGTNYEQYF. The whole variable domain, remainder taken from reference TRBV19 and TRBJ2-7, is DGGITQSPKYLFRKEGQNVTLSCEQNLNHDAMYWYRQDPGQGLRLIYYSQIVNDFQKGDIAEGYSVSREKKESFPLTVTSAQKNPTAFYLCASRDGGTNYEQYFGPGTRLTVT.